This TCR beta chain emerged from a study of cytomegalovirus exposure and HLA in healthy donors. A note on this clone: The antigen remains undetermined.

General study findings and limits: A later analysis associated 15,000 or so TCR beta sequences with HLA alleles at a 0.05 false discovery rate.

It was with 60 Vbeta and 13 Jbeta primers that the PCR ran. Here immunoSEQ multiplex PCR was the method, and the copy in TCRdb shows in-frame clones only, minus some. There are 50,000 to 65,000 clones in the sample; roughly 74% occur only once, and less than 25% lies in the top ten. Trimming at V came to 3 bases and at J to 4 bases, leaving 5 bases not matched to a gene. This CDR3 region has 14 residues. Germline-derived CDR1 and CDR2 are SQVTM and ANQGSEA. The sample comprised PBMCs. This clonotype originated in a woman aged 40 to 50 in good health and CMV-seropositive. The chain is built from TRBV29-1 and TRBJ2-7; 11 bases are a match to TRBD2. CDR3 sequence (DNA): TGCAGCGTTGACGGACTAGCGGGCGGTTACGAGCAGTACTTC. This translates into CSVDGLAGGYEQYF.